These T cell receptor beta chains were read from a single sample in a study of cytomegalovirus exposure and HLA in healthy donors. The data were produced by immunoSEQ multiplex PCR, yet TCRdb's version contains in-frame clones alone and is incomplete. The table has about 130,000 clones, 90% to 96% seen once. Input material: PBMCs. The source of these receptors is a man aged 18 to 30 in good health and CMV-seronegative. The CDR3 runs from the conserved cysteine through the conserved F or W. The D gene is left open where the match is weak.

D gene | J gene | V gene | CDR3 protein | CDR3 DNA
. | TRBJ1-1 | TRBV28 | CASSLAQVVVTEAFF | TGTGCCAGCAGCCTCGCGCAGGTTGTTGTCACTGAAGCTTTCTTT
. | TRBJ2-2 | TRBV30 | CAWRRTGFGTGELFF | TGTGCCTGGAGGCGTACAGGGTTCGGCACCGGGGAGCTGTTTTTT
. | TRBJ2-2 | TRBV21-1 | CAIDRDLTGELFF | TGTGCCATAGACAGGGACTTGACCGGGGAGCTGTTTTTT
. | TRBJ1-1 | TRBV19 | CASTLGGPYGGTEAFF | TGTGCCAGTACCCTGGGAGGTCCCTACGGGGGCACTGAAGCTTTCTTT
TRBD2 | TRBJ2-1 | TRBV6-5 | CASSTSGRLYNEQFF | TGTGCCAGCAGCACTAGCGGGAGGTTGTACAATGAGCAGTTCTTC
TRBD2 | TRBJ2-1 | TRBV4-1 | CASSQNSGSANEQFF | TGCGCCAGCAGCCAAAACAGCGGGAGTGCGAATGAGCAGTTCTTC
. | TRBJ2-2 | TRBV28 | CASSLARTMNAGELFF | TGTGCCAGCAGTTTAGCCCGGACTATGAACGCCGGGGAGCTGTTTTTT
TRBD2 | TRBJ2-7 | TRBV28 | CASSPGTSLDYEQYF | TGTGCCAGCAGTCCAGGGACTAGCTTAGACTACGAGCAGTACTTC
. | TRBJ2-3 | TRBV7-3 | CASSFGGRTYTDTQYF | TGTGCCAGCAGCTTCGGAGGGCGGACTTACACAGATACGCAGTATTTT
TRBD1 | TRBJ2-7 | TRBV10-3 | CAITRDRVSYEQYF | TGTGCCATCACCCGGGACAGGGTATCCTACGAGCAGTACTTC